The rows below give T cell receptor beta chains drawn from one sample of a study of cytomegalovirus exposure and HLA in healthy donors. Generated by immunoSEQ multiplex PCR, the TCRdb table keeps only in-frame clones and is missing some. The table has about 120,000 clones, 65% to 80% seen once. Sequenced sample: PBMCs. The receptors were sampled from a man aged 60 to 69 in good health and CMV-seropositive. CDR3s include the opening cysteine and the closing phenylalanine or tryptophan.

V	J	CDR3
TRBV7-2	TRBJ2-5	CASSFSRQGARETQYF
TRBV5-4	TRBJ1-4	CATQPRGEKLFF
TRBV18	TRBJ1-4	CASSPRGREKLFF
TRBV11-2	TRBJ2-1	CASSLVGLAGNEQFF
TRBV5-1	TRBJ1-2	CASSFETVQQGYTF
TRBV7-9	TRBJ2-1	CASSLLGSPGGRVNEQFF
TRBV2	TRBJ1-2	CASSVQGGYGYTF
TRBV11-1	TRBJ2-7	CASSPPGTGRDEQYF
TRBV6-1	TRBJ1-2	CASSGQGIGYGYTF
TRBV5-1	TRBJ1-1	CASSRLQGNTEAFF
TRBV5-1	TRBJ2-1	CASSDWPGAPDEQFF
TRBV21-1	TRBJ2-7	CASSKDRQAYPYEQYF
TRBV28	TRBJ2-7	CASCISLAGEYEQYF
TRBV2	TRBJ2-3	CASFGDLVGPHGDTQYF
TRBV6-5	TRBJ2-3	CASSYDRQNTDTQYF
TRBV19	TRBJ1-3	CASSIGQYSGNTIYF
TRBV7-3	TRBJ2-7	CASSSTSGPYYEQYF
TRBV5-1	TRBJ1-1	CASSPGDNTEAFF
TRBV27	TRBJ1-1	CASSLYGGYTEAFF
TRBV20-1	TRBJ2-5	CAGESQETQYF
TRBV2	TRBJ1-2	CASSVSETGSYGYTF
TRBV5-1	TRBJ2-3	CASSPRQGSTDTQYF
TRBV5-4	TRBJ2-7	CASSFPSGNYEQYF